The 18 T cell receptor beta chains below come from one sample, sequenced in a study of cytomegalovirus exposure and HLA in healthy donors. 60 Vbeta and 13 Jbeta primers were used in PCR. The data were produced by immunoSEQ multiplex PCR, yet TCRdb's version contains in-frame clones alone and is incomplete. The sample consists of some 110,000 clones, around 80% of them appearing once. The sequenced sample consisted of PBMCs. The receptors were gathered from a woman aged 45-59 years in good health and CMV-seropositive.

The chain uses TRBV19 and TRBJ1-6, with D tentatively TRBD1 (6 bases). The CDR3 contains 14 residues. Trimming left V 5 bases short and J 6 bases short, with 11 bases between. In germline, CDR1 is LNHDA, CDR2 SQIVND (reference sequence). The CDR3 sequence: CASSYTGINSPLHF. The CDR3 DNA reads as TGTGCCAGTAGTTATACAGGGATTAATTCACCCCTCCACTTT.

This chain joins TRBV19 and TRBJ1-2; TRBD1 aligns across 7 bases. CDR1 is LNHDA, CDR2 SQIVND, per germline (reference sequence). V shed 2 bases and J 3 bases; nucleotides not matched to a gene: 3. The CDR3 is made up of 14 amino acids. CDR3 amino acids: CASSIPDRDYGYTF. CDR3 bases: TGTGCCAGTAGTATACCTGACAGGGACTATGGCTACACCTTC. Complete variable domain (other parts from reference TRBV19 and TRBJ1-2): DGGITQSPKYLFRKEGQNVTLSCEQNLNHDAMYWYRQDPGQGLRLIYYSQIVNDFQKGDIAEGYSVSREKKESFPLTVTSAQKNPTAFYLCASSIPDRDYGYTFGSGTRLTVV.

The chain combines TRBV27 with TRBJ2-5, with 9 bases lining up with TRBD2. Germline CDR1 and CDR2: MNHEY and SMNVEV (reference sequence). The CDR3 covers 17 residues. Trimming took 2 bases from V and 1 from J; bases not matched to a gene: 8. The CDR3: CASSLVGRGGFQETQYF. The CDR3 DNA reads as TGTGCCAGCAGTTTAGTGGGGCGGGGGGGTTTCCAAGAGACCCAGTACTTC.

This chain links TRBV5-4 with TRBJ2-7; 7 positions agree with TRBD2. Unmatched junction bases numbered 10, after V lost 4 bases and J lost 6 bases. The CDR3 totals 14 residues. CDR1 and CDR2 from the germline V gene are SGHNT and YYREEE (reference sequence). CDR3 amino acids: CASSRSGEVGEQYF. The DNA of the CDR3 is TGTGCCAGCAGCCGGAGCGGGGAGGTCGGCGAGCAGTACTTC.

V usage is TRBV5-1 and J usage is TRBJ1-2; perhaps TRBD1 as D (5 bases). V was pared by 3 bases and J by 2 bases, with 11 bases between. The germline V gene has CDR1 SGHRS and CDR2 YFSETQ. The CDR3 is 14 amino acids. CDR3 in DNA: TGCGCCAGCAGCTATATAGACAGCAACTATGGCTACACCTTC. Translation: CASSYIDSNYGYTF.

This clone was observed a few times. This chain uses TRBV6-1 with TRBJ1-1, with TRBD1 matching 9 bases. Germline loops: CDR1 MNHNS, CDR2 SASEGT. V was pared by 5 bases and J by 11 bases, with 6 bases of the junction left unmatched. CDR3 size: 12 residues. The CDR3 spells CASSFRTGDAFF. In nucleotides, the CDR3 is TGTGCCAGCAGTTTTCGGACAGGGGATGCTTTCTTT.

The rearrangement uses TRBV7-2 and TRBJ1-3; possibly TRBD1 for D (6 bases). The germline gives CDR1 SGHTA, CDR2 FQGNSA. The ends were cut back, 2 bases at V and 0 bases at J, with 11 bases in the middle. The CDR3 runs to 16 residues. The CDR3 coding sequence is TGTGCCAGCAGCTTACAGGGGTCCCCCTCTGGAAACACCATATATTTT. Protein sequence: CASSLQGSPSGNTIYF.

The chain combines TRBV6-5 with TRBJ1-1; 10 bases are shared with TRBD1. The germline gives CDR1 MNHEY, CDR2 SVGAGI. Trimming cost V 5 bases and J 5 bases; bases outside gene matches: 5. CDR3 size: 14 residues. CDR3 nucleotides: TGTGCCAGCAGTCCCGGGACAGGGGTAACTGAAGCTTTCTTT. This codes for CASSPGTGVTEAFF.

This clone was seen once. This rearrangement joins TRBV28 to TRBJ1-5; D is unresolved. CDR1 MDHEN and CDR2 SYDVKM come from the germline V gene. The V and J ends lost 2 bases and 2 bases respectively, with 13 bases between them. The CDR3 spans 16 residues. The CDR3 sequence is CASSLHRGGGNQPQHF. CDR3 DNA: TGTGCCAGCAGTTTACACCGGGGAGGTGGCAATCAGCCCCAGCATTTT.

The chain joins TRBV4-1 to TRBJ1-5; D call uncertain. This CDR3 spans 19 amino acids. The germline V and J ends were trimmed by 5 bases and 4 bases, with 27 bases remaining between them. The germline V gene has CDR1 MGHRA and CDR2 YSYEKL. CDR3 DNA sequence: TGCGCCAGCAGCTACAAAGCGGACCCCGGAGTCCTAGGGAATCAGCCCCAGCATTTT. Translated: CASSYKADPGVLGNQPQHF.

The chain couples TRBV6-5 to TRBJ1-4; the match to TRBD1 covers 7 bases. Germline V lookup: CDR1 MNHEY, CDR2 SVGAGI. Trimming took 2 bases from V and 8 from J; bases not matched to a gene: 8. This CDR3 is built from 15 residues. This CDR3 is CASSYQYRGREKLFF. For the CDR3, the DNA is TGTGCCAGCAGTTACCAATACAGGGGACGGGAAAAACTGTTTTTT.

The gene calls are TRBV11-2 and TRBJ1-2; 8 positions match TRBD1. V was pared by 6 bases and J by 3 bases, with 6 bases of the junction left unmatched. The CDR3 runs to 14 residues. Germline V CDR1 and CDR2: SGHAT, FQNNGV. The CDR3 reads CASSTGGRDYGYTF. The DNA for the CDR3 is TGTGCCAGCAGTACAGGGGGTCGGGACTATGGCTACACCTTC.

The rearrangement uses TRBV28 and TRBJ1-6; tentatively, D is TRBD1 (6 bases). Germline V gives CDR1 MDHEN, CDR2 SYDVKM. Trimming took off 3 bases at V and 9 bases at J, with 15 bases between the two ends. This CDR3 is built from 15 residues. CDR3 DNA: TGTGCCAGCAGTTTTCCGGGACAAAGGGGTTCACCCCTCCACTTT. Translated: CASSFPGQRGSPLHF.

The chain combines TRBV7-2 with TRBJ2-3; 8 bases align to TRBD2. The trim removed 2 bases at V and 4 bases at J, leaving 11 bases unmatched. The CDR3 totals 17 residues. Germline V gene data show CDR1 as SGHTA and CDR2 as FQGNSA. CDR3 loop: CASSLWRGTSFPDTQYF. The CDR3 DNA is TGTGCCAGCAGCTTATGGAGGGGGACTAGTTTCCCAGATACGCAGTATTTT.

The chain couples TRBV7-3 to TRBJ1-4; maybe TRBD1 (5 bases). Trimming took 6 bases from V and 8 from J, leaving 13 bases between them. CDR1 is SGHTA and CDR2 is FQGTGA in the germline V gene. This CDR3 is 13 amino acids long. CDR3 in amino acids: CASSRDRGEKLFF. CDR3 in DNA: TGTGCCAGCAGTAGAGACCGGGGGGAAAAACTGTTTTTT.

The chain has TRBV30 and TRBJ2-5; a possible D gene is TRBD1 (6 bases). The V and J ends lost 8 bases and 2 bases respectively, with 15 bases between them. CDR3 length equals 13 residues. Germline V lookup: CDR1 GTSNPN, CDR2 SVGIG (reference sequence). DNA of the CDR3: TGTGCCCTAAAACAGGGCCGGCAAGAGACCCAGTACTTC. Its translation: CALKQGRQETQYF. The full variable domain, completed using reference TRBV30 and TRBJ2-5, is SQTIHQWPATLVQPVGSPLSLECTVEGTSNPNLYWYRQAAGRGLQLLFYSVGIGQISSEVPQNLSASRPQDRQFILSSKKLLLSDSGFYLCALKQGRQETQYFGPGTRLLVL.

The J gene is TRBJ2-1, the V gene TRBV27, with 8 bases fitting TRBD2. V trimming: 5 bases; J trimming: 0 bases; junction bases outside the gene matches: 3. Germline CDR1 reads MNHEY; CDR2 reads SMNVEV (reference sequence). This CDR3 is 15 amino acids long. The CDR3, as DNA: TGTGCCAGCAGTCGCGGGGGGCCCTCCTACAATGAGCAGTTCTTC. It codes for CASSRGGPSYNEQFF.

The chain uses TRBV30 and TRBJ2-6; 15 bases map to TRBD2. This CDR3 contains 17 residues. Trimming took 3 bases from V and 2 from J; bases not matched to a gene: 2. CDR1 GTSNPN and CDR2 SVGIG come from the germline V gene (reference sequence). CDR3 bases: TGTGCCTGGAGAGGACTAGCGGGGGGGCCTGGGGCCAACGTCCTGACTTTC. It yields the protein CAWRGLAGGPGANVLTF.